This entry concerns a single TCR beta chain. It has no known antigen specificity. Per-nucleotide qualities are absent, and no much larger clonotype sits a single base away. The CDR3 regions of human TCRbeta chains were subjected to immunosequencing. Per the source publication's procedure: TCRs in the repertoires were matched against a reference library of SARS-CoV-2-specific TCRs that had been generated with the MIRA antigen-specificity platform. Breadth meant the fraction of unique TCRs that were SARS-CoV-2-associated, whereas depth meant the fraction of total T cells that were SARS-CoV-2-associated. Using the MIRA data, each spike-specific TCR was assigned both to the spike region to which the TCR was reactive and to a CD4 or CD8 class. Log10-transformed breadth and depth values were compared by one-way ANOVA with Sidak's multiple comparisons tests. The source is immuneACCESS, and TCRdb retained only in-frame sequences with V and J called. Part of the clones is not carried over; for the studies checked, unresolved V genes explain less than half of this, and the remainder is unexplained. That table supplies the V and J calls and clone size; D and trimming were determined from the DNA. Counted in this sample were approximately 76,000 clones; about nine tenths of them appeared once. 15% to 20% of the sample comes from the top ten.

Sample time point, as interpreted from the label and publication: baseline before first vaccination. The vaccinee samples were drawn from two UK trials, COV001 and COV002, one of which was a single-blind randomized controlled phase 2/3 trial testing AZD1222 (ChAdOx1 nCoV-19) in healthy adults. Trial participant PBMC samples were collected at day 0 and day 28 after the second dose for TCRbeta chain sequencing. The trim is 5 bases for V and 2 bases for J, with a gap of 13 bases between the germline ends. CDR3 length: 15 amino acids, cysteine to phenylalanine. Only the CDR3 DNA stays, 45 bases, in frame from base 1. CDR1 and CDR2 are read off the germline V gene as SGHTA and FQGNSA. The data derive from a study of T cell responses to AZD1222 COVID-19 vaccine (dated by TCRdb to about 2021). The study in broad terms: AZD1222 recipients given second doses at about 4 weeks or at about 12 weeks were pooled, since spike-specific TCR depth and breadth were not found to differ between the two schedules. A total of 233 trial participants underwent TCR sequencing, of whom 200 to 220 received two doses of AZD1222 and about 25 received two doses of the MenACWY control vaccine. Trial participants were enrolled into age subgroups of 18-55, 56-69 and 70-plus years, which contained about 150, 27 and 61 TCR-sequenced participants, respectively. Broad study findings and their caveats: Epitopes outside the regions mutated in the B.1.351 and B.1.1.7 variants were reportedly recognized by nearly half of the unique spike-specific TCRs. After two AZD1222 doses, both the breadth and the depth of spike-specific TCRs were significantly higher than at day 0 and than in MenACWY recipients. In the small 56-69-year group, the increase in depth fell short of significance, most likely because of low power. Conclusions about previously exposed vaccinees are limited because only five to seven AZD1222 recipients were SARS-CoV-2 seropositive at baseline. Because no day 14 peak-response samples were available, the repertoires could be characterized only after the peak T cell response. The whole spike protein was spanned by vaccine-associated CD4 TCRs, and dominant responses were seen in regions 160-218 and 743-854. Most participants were white British and females outnumbered males, and the authors suggested that clonal diversity may have been underestimated.

The clonotype was recovered from an adult in good health. The chain is encoded by TRBV7-2 joined to TRBJ1-5; the D segment could be TRBD1, given 6 matching bases. The specimen was peripheral blood, collected on day 0 of AZD1222 vaccination. Here the CDR3 is given as CASSLPGEGNQPQHF. The bases read TGTGCCAGCAGCCTTCCAGGGGAGGGCAATCAGCCCCAGCATTTT.